The 8 T cell receptor beta chains reported below all come from one sample, sequenced in a study of T cell responses to AZD1222 COVID-19 vaccine. The repertoire was sequenced with immunoSEQ multiplex PCR; TCRdb's copy has only in-frame clones and lacks some. The sample lists 60,000 to 85,000 clones, around 86% occurring once. This specimen consisted of peripheral blood, obtained 28 days after the second AZD1222 dose. The receptors here all came from an adult who received the AZD1222 COVID-19 vaccine.

CDR3: CASSPTYGSPLHF. CDR3 nucleotide sequence: TGTGCCAGCAGCCCCACTTACGGATCACCCCTCCACTTT. The chain joins TRBV27 to TRBJ1-6; no firm D call. V lost 6 bases, J lost 10 bases, and 13 bases lay in between. The CDR3 is made up of 13 amino acids. Looked up from germline, CDR1 is MNHEY and CDR2 is SMNVEV (reference sequence).

The chain is built from TRBV4-2 and TRBJ1-1, with a possible D match to TRBD1 (5 bases). V lost 3 bases to trimming and J lost 0 bases, with 14 bases between them. Per the germline V gene, CDR1 is LGHNA and CDR2 is YNFKEQ. CDR3 size: 16 residues. CDR3 protein: CASSHDTGDLNTEAFF. CDR3 nucleotides: TGTGCCAGCAGCCACGACACGGGGGACTTGAACACTGAAGCTTTCTTT.

The J gene is TRBJ2-7, the V gene TRBV7-2; weak D call: TRBD2 (6 bases). This CDR3 comprises 14 residues. Germline CDR1 SGHTA, CDR2 FQGNSA. V gave up 5 bases and J gave up 4 bases, with 15 bases separating them. CDR3 sequence reads: CASSPGGAQYEQYF. The CDR3 DNA follows: TGTGCCAGCAGCCCCGGAGGGGCCCAGTACGAGCAGTACTTC. The whole variable domain, remainder taken from reference TRBV7-2 and TRBJ2-7, is GAGVSQSPSNKVTEKGKDVELRCDPISGHTALYWYRQSLGQGLEFLIYFQGNSAPDKSGLPSDRFSAERTGGSVSTLTIQRTQQEDSAVYLCASSPGGAQYEQYFGPGTRLTVT.

The chain recombines TRBV5-1 with TRBJ1-4; D gene ambiguous. V was pared by 1 base and J by 0 bases, with 7 bases between. The CDR3 length is 15 residues. Germline CDR1 reads SGHRS; CDR2 reads YFSETQ. For the CDR3, the DNA is TGCGCCAGCAGCTTGTCTCAGGCAACTAATGAAAAACTGTTTTTT. Protein product: CASSLSQATNEKLFF.

The V and J genes are TRBV27 and TRBJ1-2, with 7 bases fitting TRBD1. This CDR3 has 13 residues. Trimming at V came to 5 bases and at J to 7 bases, leaving 7 bases not matched to a gene. Per the germline V gene, CDR1 is MNHEY and CDR2 is SMNVEV (reference sequence). The CDR3 reads CASSLTRTGGYTF. The CDR3 nucleotides read TGTGCCAGCAGTCTAACCCGGACAGGTGGCTACACCTTC.

The gene calls are TRBV20-1 and TRBJ2-5, with TRBD1 as a possible D gene (6 bases). Germline V gene sequence: CDR1 DFQATT, CDR2 SNEGSKA (reference sequence). The CDR3 length is 15 residues. Trimming took off 3 bases at V and 2 bases at J, with 16 bases between the two ends. The CDR3 reads CSASGVGGQQETQYF. CDR3 bases: TGCAGTGCTAGTGGGGTAGGGGGTCAGCAAGAGACCCAGTACTTC.

The rearrangement joins TRBV30 to TRBJ1-1; 7 bases are shared with TRBD1. In germline, CDR1 is GTSNPN, CDR2 SVGIG (reference sequence). V trimming: 7 bases; J trimming: 13 bases; junction bases outside the gene matches: 18. This CDR3 contains 13 residues. CDR3 region: CASPRGDSGESFF. As DNA, the CDR3 is TGTGCCTCCCCCCGAGGGGACAGCGGTGAGAGTTTCTTT.

Only a few counts were recorded for this clone. V is TRBV21-1 and J is TRBJ1-1; the tabulated D call, TRBD1, remains unverified against the DNA. TRBV21-1 corresponds to a pseudogene. This CDR3 region has 15 residues. The CDR3 sequence: CASSKRPPQGTEAFF. The CDR3 DNA is TGTGCCAGCAGCAAACGCCCCCCCCAGGGCACCGAAGCTTTCTTT.